The entry below describes one T cell receptor (beta chain). The data were produced by immunoSEQ multiplex PCR, yet TCRdb's version contains in-frame clones alone and is incomplete. This table holds 100,000 or so clones, around 86% found once. Before vaccination, two weeks after the third vaccination, and at progression, PBMC were collected. This specimen comes from a study of glioma-infiltrating T cells after dendritic cell vaccination. The trim removed 5 bases at V and 3 bases at J, leaving 6 bases unmatched. CDR3 length: 14 amino acids. Per the germline V gene, CDR1 is SSHAT and CDR2 is FNYEAQ (reference sequence).

V is TRBV7-7 and J is TRBJ2-5, with 7 bases that match TRBD2. The sequence was obtained from a human donor with glioblastoma. The source material was blood, sampled before dendritic cell vaccination. CDR3 amino acids: CASSPAGVEETQYF. The CDR3 region has the DNA TGTGCCAGCAGCCCCGCGGGAGTCGAAGAGACCCAGTACTTC.